This T cell receptor (beta chain) was profiled in a study of blood T cells in healthy people across ages. General study findings and limits: Higher diversity and more naive CD4+ cells were features of long-lived donors, compared to aged donors. Per million T cells, TCR beta diversity dropped roughly linearly as age increased.

Next came a second PCR, run for about 6 to 12 cycles, which used a sample-barcoded 5' primer along with a J-beta primer mix. A template-switch adaptor that had 12 random nucleotides put a tag on each cDNA molecule. TCRdb re-derived calls from the 5' RACE reads in MiXCR, one entry per CDR3 protein. This table holds fewer than 900,000 distinct CDR3 sequences, around 46% found once. As to this clonotype: What it binds is not known.

Each donor's blood draw was around 9.1 milliliters of peripheral blood. This CDR3 contains 17 residues. Germline values: CDR1 KGHSH, CDR2 LQKENI. V lost 3 bases and J lost 2, with 20 bases in between. This TCR was sampled from a woman in her sixties in good health. V gene TRBV18 combines with J gene TRBJ2-7, with D perhaps matching TRBD1 (6 bases). Material: blood. The CDR3, as DNA: TGTGCCAGCTCACCCACTCTCAGGGGCTTCGAGCCCTACGAGCAGTACTTC. Translated: CASSPTLRGFEPYEQYF.